Sequencing of this T cell receptor (beta chain) was carried out in a study of shared clonotypes between healthy human individuals (dated by TCRdb to the early 2020s). For context, the study as a whole: The cohort included a few men and a couple of women between 18 and 49 years of age. Per donor, three plates each were used for CD4 naive and CD4 memory, two for CD8 naive, and one for CD8 memory. Blood TCR repertoires of five healthy adults were deeply sequenced to estimate repertoire size and the extent of clonotype sharing between individuals. To increase sequencing depth and limit assay-specific biases, different laboratories used diverse techniques to prepare libraries and sequence TCR repertoires. Per donor, leukapheresis produced somewhere between about 0.94 and 9 billion PBMCs.

Concerning this clone: Its antigen is unknown. Base-call qualities are not available, and no considerably larger clone is one nucleotide away.

Including the terminal cysteine and phenylalanine, the CDR3 comprises 13 residues. Only CDR3 DNA remains: 39 bases, in frame from the first base. From the germline V gene, CDR1 is LGHNT and CDR2 is FRNRAP. The V end loses 3 bases and the J end loses 5 bases, and a stretch of 8 bases separates them. TCR CDR3 regions were amplified from genomic DNA by multiplex PCR using the deep immunoSEQ assay. Extracted genomic DNA from each cell subset was distributed evenly across all wells of several immunoSEQ 96-well plates, and each plate was treated as a replicate. For sorted subsets, around 0.2 ug genomic DNA, equal to 30,000 to 35,000 T cell genomes, was loaded into each replicate PCR. Purified libraries were measured with a Qubit 3.0 fluorometer, size-checked on a Bioanalyzer 2100, and measured again with the KAPA Library Quantification kit. Every immunoSEQ 96-well plate was sequenced on a dedicated single-read 150-cycle Illumina NextSeq 550 flow cell. Turning to the authors' computational methods: Because only junctional sequences without quality scores were contained in the immunoSEQ output, filtering matching that applied to full-length reads could not be performed. Sequences were annotated with PyIR, a Python wrapper for IgBLAST v1.9, and V/J genes and CDR3 were assigned using IMGT germline references. Reads with weak V/J assignments (E-value above 1e-6), missing CDR3, stop codons, out-of-frame junctions, or ambiguous translated residues were removed. V3J clonotypes were defined as sequences sharing the same inferred V gene, J gene, and CDR3 amino acid sequence. Percentage overlap between repertoires was calculated by dividing the number of shared unique clonotypes by the size of the smaller repertoire. Richness of each repertoire was evaluated using RTK rarefaction, the Chao1 estimator, and Recon v2.1 estimates of unobserved clonotypes. Generation probabilities for all TCRbeta clonotypes obtained by the gDNA method from a handful of donors were computed using OLGA. The clones in this table, taken by TCRdb from immuneACCESS, are in-frame only. Not every clone is retained; where verified, under half of the shortfall comes from an unresolved V gene, and the cause of the rest is unknown. The D gene and trimming were derived from the DNA, and the V and J assignments and clone size from that table. The sample table records over a million clones; roughly 95% of these occur just once. 0.95% to 1.5% of the sample belongs to the ten largest clones.

Study-wide conclusions, independent of this receptor: Incomplete sequencing was indicated by rarefaction of sorted-subset datasets, despite the large sequencing depth. The genetic and exposure-history diversity represented was limited by the small number of donors. Estimated clonotype richness was generally larger for naive than for memory subsets. Based on pairwise subsampling, the degree of clonotype sharing among donors was expected to be affected by sequencing depth. Compared with non-shared clonotypes, the clonotypes found in all four sorted-subset donors had higher generation probabilities. Sampling was restricted to blood, and TCR repertoires in tissues likely differ from the TCR repertoires found in blood. About 5% of naive CD4, 3.5% of naive CD8, around 2.3% of memory CD4, and about 0.4% of memory CD8 clonotypes were shared across a few donors.

Donors were healthy HIV-negative adults with no recently reported acute infections or vaccinations. All donors were Caucasian adults living in Nashville, Tennessee, USA. Magnetic negative selection was used to enrich CD4+ T cells, after which naive cells were positively selected on CD45RA and the negative fraction became the memory subset. Blood was obtained by leukapheresis, after which PBMCs were separated by Ficoll-Histopaque density gradient centrifugation and cryopreserved in liquid nitrogen vapor phase. Analytical flow cytometry was used to check the purity and quantity of every magnetically sorted T cell population. Each sorted fraction had its genomic DNA isolated and then quantified by UV absorbance on a Nanodrop 2000c.

This clonotype was sampled from a man younger than 45 in good health. The rearrangement combines TRBV12-5 with TRBJ2-1; the D segment could be TRBD1, given 5 matching bases. Sequencing was carried out using naive CD4+ T cells sorted from blood. The sample's cell subset or site label, decoded: CD45RA+ positively selected. CDR3 region: CASGLSGNNEQFF. The nucleotide sequence reads TGTGCTAGTGGTTTATCAGGGAACAATGAGCAGTTCTTC. Reference TRBV12-5 and TRBJ2-1 proteins supply the regions before and after the CDR3; the full variable domain is: DARVTQTPRHKVTEMGQEVTMRCQPILGHNTVFWYRQTMMQGLELLAYFRNRAPLDDSGMPKDRFSAEMPDATLATLKIQPSEPRDSAVYFCASGLSGNNEQFFGPGTRLTVL.